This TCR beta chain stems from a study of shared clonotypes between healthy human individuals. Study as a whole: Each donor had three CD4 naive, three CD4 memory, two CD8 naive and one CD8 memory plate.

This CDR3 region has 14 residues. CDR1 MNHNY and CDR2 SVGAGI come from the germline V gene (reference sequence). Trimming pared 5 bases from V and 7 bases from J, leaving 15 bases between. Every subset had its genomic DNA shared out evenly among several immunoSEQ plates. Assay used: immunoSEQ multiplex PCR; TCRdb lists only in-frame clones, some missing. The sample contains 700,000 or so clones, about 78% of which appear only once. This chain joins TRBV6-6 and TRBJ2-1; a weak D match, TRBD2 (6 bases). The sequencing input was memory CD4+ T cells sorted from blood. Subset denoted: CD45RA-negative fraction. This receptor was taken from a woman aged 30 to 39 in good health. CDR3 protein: CASSTGLGRNEQFF. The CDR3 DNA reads TGTGCCAGCAGTACGGGACTGGGGAGAAATGAGCAGTTCTTC.